These 18 T cell receptor beta chains share one sample of origin, sequenced in a study of blood T cell repertoires in COVID-19. The assay was immunoSEQ multiplex PCR, and TCRdb's table has in-frame clones only and misses some. The sample includes over 200,000 clones, around 84% of them seen just once. Sequencing was performed on peripheral blood. The receptor source for this set is a man in his forties or fifties with COVID-19, enrolled during active disease.

The V gene is TRBV12-3 or TRBV12-4, the J gene TRBJ2-3; 10 nucleotides line up with TRBD2. CDR3 length: 12 amino acids. V was pared by 4 bases and J by 15 bases, with 7 bases of the junction left unmatched. The chain's CDR3 is CASSSSGRTPYF. DNA for the CDR3: TGTGCCAGCAGTTCTAGCGGGAGAACGCCCTATTTT.

The genes are TRBV3-1 (or the pseudogene TRBV3-2) and TRBJ2-2; D is undetermined. In germline, CDR1 is LGHDT, CDR2 YNNKEL (reference sequence). Trimming left V 6 bases short and J 4 bases short, with 9 bases between. The CDR3 length is 13 residues. DNA of the CDR3: TGTGCCAGCAGAACGACGGGCACCGGGGAGCTGTTTTTT. Encoded protein: CASRTTGTGELFF.

V and J are TRBV14 and TRBJ2-3; the D gene is possibly TRBD1 (5 bases). CDR3 length: 16 residues. CDR1 and CDR2 from the germline V gene are SGHDN and FVKESK. The V and J ends lost 0 bases and 4 bases respectively, with 14 bases between them. The CDR3 reads CASSQDWGMAADTQYF. Here the CDR3 DNA reads TGTGCCAGCAGCCAAGATTGGGGCATGGCGGCAGATACGCAGTATTTT.

This clone was seen a single time. The chain uses TRBV27 and TRBJ1-4; 9 bases match TRBD1. The CDR3 sequence is 15 residues long. The V gene's germline CDR1 is MNHEY and CDR2 SMNVEV (reference sequence). The trim removed 6 bases at V and 7 bases at J, leaving 9 bases unmatched. CDR3: CASSTLGQGSEKLFF. For the CDR3, the DNA is TGTGCCAGCAGCACCTTGGGACAGGGTAGTGAAAAACTGTTTTTT.

This chain joins TRBV30 and TRBJ1-2; D uncertain. Trimming took 5 bases from V and 4 from J, leaving 11 bases between them. This CDR3 has 12 residues. Per the germline V gene, CDR1 is GTSNPN and CDR2 is SVGIG (reference sequence). Written as DNA, the CDR3 is TGTGCCTGGGGAACGGGAATCTATGGCTACACCTTC. Amino acids: CAWGTGIYGYTF.

The chain employs TRBV4-2 and TRBJ2-1; TRBD2 matches 8 bases. J lost 7 bases, V lost 1 base, and 6 bases had no gene match. The length of the CDR3 is 15 residues. Germline V lookup: CDR1 LGHNA, CDR2 YNFKEQ. CDR3 amino acids: CASSQASGSVNEQFF. The CDR3 DNA reads TGTGCCAGCAGCCAAGCCAGCGGGAGTGTAAATGAGCAGTTCTTC.

The chain carries TRBV25-1 and TRBJ2-1, with TRBD2 matching 7 bases. Germline lookup yields CDR1 MGHDK and CDR2 SYGVNS. CDR3 size: 16 residues. The trim removed 5 bases at V and 1 base at J, leaving 8 bases unmatched. The CDR3 DNA is TGTGCCAGCAGTACAATAGCGGGCCGGTCCTACAATGAGCAGTTCTTC. It specifies CASSTIAGRSYNEQFF. Based on the CDR3 plus reference TRBV25-1 and TRBJ2-1, the full variable domain is EADIYQTPRYLVIGTGKKITLECSQTMGHDKMYWYQQDPGMELHLIHYSYGVNSTEKGDLSSESTVSRIRTEHFPLTLESARPSHTSQYLCASSTIAGRSYNEQFFGPGTRLTVL.

The chain recombines TRBV18 with TRBJ1-4; 8 bases align to TRBD1. Trimming cost V 3 bases and J 7 bases; bases outside gene matches: 7. Germline lookup yields CDR1 KGHSH and CDR2 LQKENI. The CDR3 has 15 amino acids. CDR3 nucleotides: TGTGCCAGCTCACCCCAGGGGGCTGGGGGTGAAAAACTGTTTTTT. It specifies CASSPQGAGGEKLFF.

This clone has more than one count but fewer than ten. The gene calls are TRBV5-1 and TRBJ2-7; no clear D. Germline CDR1 SGHRS, CDR2 YFSETQ. Deletions cut 3 bases from V and 3 bases from J, with 13 bases between. The CDR3 totals 14 residues. CDR3: CASSYAEPDYEQYF. The CDR3 DNA is TGCGCCAGCAGCTACGCGGAGCCCGACTACGAGCAGTACTTC.

In this sample, this clone turned up a few times. This chain uses TRBV19 with TRBJ1-2; D unresolved. The CDR3 runs 11 residues. CDR1 is LNHDA, CDR2 SQIVND, per germline (reference sequence). V was cut by 5 bases and J by 8 bases, with 9 bases left in between. In DNA form, the CDR3 reads TGTGCCAGTAGTTTTGCACACGGCTACACCTTC. As protein: CASSFAHGYTF.

The J gene is TRBJ2-2, the V gene TRBV24-1; D remains unclear. Germline V gene lookup returns CDR1 KGHDR and CDR2 SFDVKD. Trimming cost V 5 bases and J 0 bases, with 3 bases left between them. This CDR3 contains 13 residues. This CDR3 is CATSVSNTGELFF. The CDR3 DNA is TGTGCCACCAGTGTATCGAACACCGGGGAGCTGTTTTTT.

The rearrangement uses TRBV3-1 (or the pseudogene TRBV3-2) and TRBJ2-1; D is uncertain. CDR3 size: 15 residues. The germline V gene has CDR1 LGHDT and CDR2 YNNKEL (reference sequence). V shed 0 bases and J shed 8 bases, with 14 bases lying between them. The CDR3 DNA reads as TGTGCCAGCAGCCAAGATAGTGCAGGCCCCGATGAGCAGTTCTTC. This gives the protein CASSQDSAGPDEQFF.

The chain combines TRBV2 with TRBJ2-1; 9 positions match TRBD2. The CDR3 extends over 21 amino acids. Germline V CDR1 and CDR2: SNHLY, FYNNEI. Unmatched junction bases numbered 19, after V lost 4 bases and J lost 0 bases. DNA of the CDR3: TGTGCCAGCAGTGGAACCACCAGGGCTTGGGGTAGCGGGAGCTCCTACAATGAGCAGTTCTTC. This gives the protein CASSGTTRAWGSGSSYNEQFF.

The rearrangement links TRBV19 to TRBJ2-7, with D maybe TRBD1 (5 bases). CDR1 is LNHDA, CDR2 SQIVND, per germline (reference sequence). Trimming took off 5 bases at V and 3 bases at J, with 11 bases between the two ends. CDR3 length equals 13 residues. The CDR3 sequence is CASSSGHRYEQYF. CDR3 coding DNA: TGTGCCAGTAGTTCAGGACACCGCTACGAGCAGTACTTC. Supplemented by reference TRBV19 and TRBJ2-7, the full variable domain reads DGGITQSPKYLFRKEGQNVTLSCEQNLNHDAMYWYRQDPGQGLRLIYYSQIVNDFQKGDIAEGYSVSREKKESFPLTVTSAQKNPTAFYLCASSSGHRYEQYFGPGTRLTVT.

This clone has more than one count but fewer than ten. The V call is TRBV5-8, the J call TRBJ1-4, with a weak D call TRBD1 (5 bases). The CDR3 has 15 amino acids. V was shortened by 4 bases and J by 7 bases, with 17 bases between the two germline ends. Germline CDR1 is SGHTS and CDR2 is YDEGEE. The CDR3 protein is CASSPGVQGSEKLFF. CDR3 coding DNA: TGTGCCAGCAGCCCGGGGGTCCAGGGCTCTGAAAAACTGTTTTTT.

The chain joins TRBV18 to TRBJ1-1, with 7 nucleotides matching TRBD1. The CDR3 is 15 residues long. V lost 6 bases to trimming and J lost 1 base; unmatched junction nucleotides: 8. Looked up from germline, CDR1 is KGHSH and CDR2 is LQKENI. CDR3 sequence (DNA): TGTGCCAGCTCGCGGGAATCAGGGGGGAACACTGAAGCTTTCTTT. As protein: CASSRESGGNTEAFF.

The rearrangement uses TRBV19 and TRBJ1-1, with 9 bases identical to TRBD1. CDR3 size: 12 residues. Looked up from germline, CDR1 is LNHDA and CDR2 is SQIVND (reference sequence). Trimming took 7 bases from V and 13 from J; bases not matched to a gene: 10. CDR3 in amino acids: CASNHDRGYGFF. CDR3 nucleotide sequence: TGTGCCAGTAACCACGACAGGGGGTACGGTTTCTTT.

The chain couples TRBV5-5 to TRBJ1-3; 8 positions match TRBD1. CDR3 length equals 14 residues. Germline CDR1 is SGHKS and CDR2 is YYEKEE (reference sequence). With 5 bases clipped from V and 4 bases from J, the junction kept 5 bases outside the gene matches. For the CDR3, the DNA is TGTGCCAGCAGACGACAGGGGCCCGGAAACACCATATATTTT. Translated: CASRRQGPGNTIYF. Supplemented by reference TRBV5-5 and TRBJ1-3, the full variable domain reads DAGVTQSPTHLIKTRGQQVTLRCSPISGHKSVSWYQQVLGQGPQFIFQYYEKEERGRGNFPDRFSARQFPNYSSELNVNALLLGDSALYLCASRRQGPGNTIYFGEGSWLTVV.